The 17 T cell receptor beta chains listed next were all sequenced from one sample in a study of control samples from healthy donors and cancer patients. TCRdb keeps only in-frame clones here, not all; method: immunoSEQ multiplex PCR. Of approximately 52,000 clones in the sample, about 96% were seen once. Source material: blood. The receptors here all came from a woman under 30 in good health.

This chain uses TRBV7-2 with TRBJ2-7, with D unclear. V gave up 5 bases and J gave up 2 bases, with 10 bases separating them. The V gene's germline CDR1 is SGHTA and CDR2 FQGNSA. The CDR3 totals 13 residues. The DNA for the CDR3 is TGTGCCAGCAGCGCCCCCAACGCCTACGAGCAGTACTTC. Translation gives CASSAPNAYEQYF. The full variable domain, its missing parts supplied by reference TRBV7-2 and TRBJ2-7, is GAGVSQSPSNKVTEKGKDVELRCDPISGHTALYWYRQSLGQGLEFLIYFQGNSAPDKSGLPSDRFSAERTGGSVSTLTIQRTQQEDSAVYLCASSAPNAYEQYFGPGTRLTVT.

A word on this clone: A junction end diverges from the germline sequence, so it may reflect a read error. The same CDR3 can be traced to other DNA sequences in this sample. The chain combines TRBV11-2 with TRBJ1-1; perhaps TRBD1 as D (6 bases). The CDR3 sequence is 18 residues long. Germline V gene lookup returns CDR1 SGHAT and CDR2 FQNNGV. In DNA, the CDR3 is TGTGCCAGCAGCTTAGATATATTGGAGGACAGAGGTCGTACTGAGGCTTTCTTT. Translated, it gives CASSLDILEDRGRTEAFF.

The J gene is TRBJ2-7, the V gene TRBV9; tentatively, D is TRBD2 (5 bases). The CDR3 sequence is 15 residues long. Deletions cut 6 bases from V and 2 bases from J, with 18 bases between. The germline gives CDR1 SGDLS, CDR2 YYNGEE. CDR3 in amino acids: CASTPSGLPTYEQYF. In DNA form, the CDR3 reads TGTGCCAGCACCCCTTCAGGACTTCCCACCTACGAGCAGTACTTC.

The CDR3 loop reads CASSGTGSATNEKLFF. CDR3 coding DNA: TGTGCCAGTTCCGGGACAGGGTCCGCAACTAATGAAAAACTGTTTTTT. This sequence joins TRBV18 and TRBJ1-4; TRBD1 agrees at 9 bases. This CDR3 is built from 16 residues. The ends lost 9 bases at V and 0 bases at J; junction bases unmatched: 8. Per germline, CDR1 KGHSH and CDR2 LQKENI.

V gene TRBV19 combines with J gene TRBJ1-6; unclear D gene. The germline V gene has CDR1 LNHDA and CDR2 SQIVND (reference sequence). V gave up 6 bases and J gave up 7 bases, with 7 bases separating them. CDR3 length: 12 residues. The chain's CDR3 is CASRAANSPLHF. The CDR3 region has the DNA TGTGCCAGTAGGGCAGCAAATTCACCCCTCCACTTT. The whole variable domain, remainder taken from reference TRBV19 and TRBJ1-6, is DGGITQSPKYLFRKEGQNVTLSCEQNLNHDAMYWYRQDPGQGLRLIYYSQIVNDFQKGDIAEGYSVSREKKESFPLTVTSAQKNPTAFYLCASRAANSPLHFGNGTRLTVT.

The chain carries TRBV6-4 and TRBJ2-3; 10 positions agree with TRBD2. Germline V CDR1 and CDR2: MRHNA, SNTAGT. The CDR3 consists of 15 residues. V shed 4 bases and J 0 bases; nucleotides not matched to a gene: 1. The CDR3 DNA reads as TGTGCCAGCAGTGCACTAGCGGGGAGCACAGATACGCAGTATTTT. Its translation: CASSALAGSTDTQYF.

The chain links TRBV5-6 to TRBJ1-2, with TRBD1 matching 7 bases. This CDR3 comprises 17 residues. V was pared by 1 base and J by 3 bases, with 12 bases of the junction left unmatched. The germline CDR1 and CDR2 sequences are SGHDT and YYEEEE. CDR3 protein: CASSLMVEGAHDYGYTF. The CDR3 DNA sequence: TGTGCCAGCAGCTTGATGGTGGAGGGGGCGCATGACTATGGCTACACCTTC. Supplemented by reference TRBV5-6 and TRBJ1-2, the full variable domain reads DAGVTQSPTHLIKTRGQQVTLRCSPKSGHDTVSWYQQALGQGPQFIFQYYEEEERQRGNFPDRFSGHQFPNYSSELNVNALLLGDSALYLCASSLMVEGAHDYGYTFGSGTRLTVV.

This chain connects TRBV19 to TRBJ2-7, with D uncertain. CDR1 and CDR2 from the germline V gene are LNHDA and SQIVND (reference sequence). The CDR3 has 14 residues. V was pared by 4 bases and J by 1 base, with 11 bases between. The CDR3 DNA reads as TGTGCCAGTAGTAAGGCCGACGATTCCTACGAGCAGTACTTC. It specifies CASSKADDSYEQYF.

This sequence joins TRBV5-6 and TRBJ1-2, with a possible D match to TRBD1 (6 bases). The germline V gene encodes CDR1 SGHDT and CDR2 YYEEEE. V was clipped by 0 bases and J by 4 bases, with 10 bases between them. The CDR3 has 14 amino acids. The CDR3 spells CASSLDTGSYGYTF. The CDR3 DNA reads TGTGCCAGCAGCTTGGACACAGGGAGCTATGGCTACACCTTC.

V gene TRBV18 combines with J gene TRBJ2-6, with 8 bases lining up with TRBD1. With V trimmed by 2 bases and J by 1 base, 10 bases remained unmatched. The CDR3 is 19 residues long. Germline values: CDR1 KGHSH, CDR2 LQKENI. DNA of the CDR3: TGTGCCAGCTCACCAGGGGTAGGACAGGGAATGTCTGGGGCCAACGTCCTGACTTTC. Encoded protein: CASSPGVGQGMSGANVLTF. Looking up the rest from reference TRBV18 and TRBJ2-6 gives the full variable domain: NAGVMQNPRHLVRRRGQEARLRCSPMKGHSHVYWYRQLPEEGLKFMVYLQKENIIDESGMPKERFSAEFPKEGPSILRIQQVVRGDSAAYFCASSPGVGQGMSGANVLTFGAGSRLTVL.

The rearrangement joins TRBV29-1 to TRBJ1-2, with a tentative D call TRBD1 (5 bases). This CDR3 is built from 11 residues. Germline values: CDR1 SQVTM, CDR2 ANQGSEA. Trimming stripped 4 bases from V and 2 bases from J, with 5 bases between. The CDR3 DNA reads TGCAGCGTTGCAGGGAACTATGGCTACACCTTC. This sequence encodes CSVAGNYGYTF.

This sequence joins TRBV21-1 and TRBJ2-7. TRBV21-1 corresponds to a pseudogene. CDR3 length: 19 residues. For the CDR3, the DNA is TGTGCCAGCAGCAAAGCGAAGTATCCTCCCCTCGAAAGCTCCTACGAGCAGTACTTC. Encoded protein: CASSKAKYPPLESSYEQYF.

V is TRBV6-6 and J is TRBJ2-2; 9 bases are shared with TRBD1. The CDR3 loop spans 21 amino acids. CDR1 and CDR2 from the germline V gene are MNHNY and SVGAGI (reference sequence). J gave up 1 base and V 5 bases, and 20 bases lay outside the gene matches. CDR3 loop: CASSHPGTGLSGSQNTGELFF. The CDR3 DNA is TGTGCCAGCAGTCACCCCGGGACAGGGCTCTCTGGGTCACAGAACACCGGGGAGCTGTTTTTT.

The chain links TRBV9 to TRBJ2-2; 7 bases agree with TRBD2. The CDR3 consists of 18 residues. V shed 3 bases, J shed 1 base, and the junction held 12 bases outside the gene matches. Germline loops: CDR1 SGDLS, CDR2 YYNGEE. The CDR3 sequence is CASSASLGRGMNTGELFF. CDR3 coding DNA: TGTGCCAGCAGCGCCTCTCTCGGGCGGGGGATGAACACCGGGGAGCTGTTTTTT.

The chain recombines TRBV7-9 with TRBJ2-7, with D perhaps TRBD2 (5 bases). Germline V gene data show CDR1 as SEHNR and CDR2 as FQNEAQ (reference sequence). V was pared by 2 bases and J by 0 bases, with 20 bases between. The CDR3 contains 18 residues. The CDR3 loop is CASSLSPLLDLSSYEQYF. The CDR3 region has the DNA TGTGCCAGCAGCTTATCCCCGTTACTAGATCTTAGCTCCTACGAGCAGTACTTC.

The count of this clone is one. The V call is TRBV12-3 or TRBV12-4, the J call TRBJ2-3; no reliable D call. V was pared by 8 bases and J by 2 bases, with 5 bases between. This CDR3 is 11 amino acids long. CDR3 sequence: CASGNTDTQYF. In DNA, the CDR3 is TGTGCCAGCGGCAACACAGATACGCAGTATTTT.

The genes are TRBV6-5 and TRBJ2-1; D is perhaps TRBD1 (5 bases). The CDR3 is 16 amino acids. V was cut by 0 bases and J by 6 bases, with 15 bases left in between. From germline, CDR1 is MNHEY and CDR2 SVGAGI. CDR3 loop: CASSYSFRTGSNEQFF. The DNA for the CDR3 is TGTGCCAGCAGTTACTCGTTCCGAACAGGTAGCAATGAGCAGTTCTTC.